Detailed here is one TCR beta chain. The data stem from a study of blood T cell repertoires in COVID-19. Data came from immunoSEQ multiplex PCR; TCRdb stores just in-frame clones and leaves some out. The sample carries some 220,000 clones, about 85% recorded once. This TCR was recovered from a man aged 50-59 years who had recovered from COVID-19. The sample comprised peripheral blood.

CDR3 bases: TGTGCCAGCAGTGGGGCAGGCTACGAGCAGTACTTC. It codes for CASSGAGYEQYF. The V gene is TRBV2, the J gene TRBJ2-7; no firm D call. Germline V lookup: CDR1 SNHLY, CDR2 FYNNEI. Trimming removed 4 bases from V and 3 bases from J, with 7 bases in between. The CDR3 length is 12 residues.